This TCR beta chain emerged from a study of Graves' ophthalmopathy and Graves' hyperthyroidism. RNA transcripts yielded amplified TCR beta CDR3 regions. HTBI-primed RT-PCR formed the first round, and a multiplex PCR formed the second. TCRdb recomputed calls from the multiplex PCR reads with MiXCR, one row per CDR3 protein. The sample lists under 250,000 distinct CDR3 sequences, approximately 29% seen once, with around 10% in the top ten. CDR3 length: 14 amino acids. Trimming removed 3 bases from V and 2 bases from J, with 10 bases in between. Germline V gene lookup returns CDR1 KGHSH and CDR2 LQKENI. This clonotype was seen at least ten times.

This clonotype originated in a man aged 50 or older with Graves' ophthalmopathy. The V gene is TRBV18, the J gene TRBJ2-5; perhaps TRBD1 as D (6 bases). The sequencing sample was made of peripheral blood. CDR3 in DNA: TGTGCCAGCTCACCGACGGACAGACAAGAGACCCAGTACTTC. Its protein product is CASSPTDRQETQYF.